The next 31 T cell receptor beta chains were all read from a single sample in a study of blood T cells in healthy people across ages. A sample-barcoded 5' primer and a J-beta primer mix were used in a second PCR of about 6 to 12 cycles. MiXCR was run by TCRdb on the 5' RACE reads, yielding one entry per CDR3 protein. The sample lists about 1.7 million distinct CDR3 sequences, under 30% occurring once. The sequenced sample consisted of blood. The origin of the receptors is a woman in her 30s in good health.

For this clonotype: This may arise from a read error, as a much more abundant clone is one base away. The chain carries TRBV24-1 and TRBJ2-5; 11 bases are a match to TRBD2. The germline V gene has CDR1 KGHDR and CDR2 SFDVKD. The ends lost 4 bases at V and 11 bases at J; junction bases unmatched: 20. The CDR3 is 18 residues long. The CDR3 bases are TGTGCCACCAGTGAGACTAGCGGGAATCTGGCGTCAGGGGATGAGCAGTACTTC. Amino acid sequence: CATSETSGNLASGDEQYF.

The chain carries TRBV29-1 and TRBJ2-1; tentative D call: TRBD2 (6 bases). Germline V gives CDR1 SQVTM, CDR2 ANQGSEA. The CDR3 totals 14 residues. Here the CDR3 reads CRCREESSYNEQFF. The CDR3 bases are TGCAGGTGCAGGGAGGAAAGCTCCTACAATGAGCAGTTCTTC.

This clonotype was counted at least ten times. This chain uses TRBV20-1 with TRBJ2-7; D possibly corresponds to TRBD1 (5 bases). V was clipped by 2 bases and J by 3 bases, with 8 bases between them. The CDR3 spans 12 residues. From germline, CDR1 is DFQATT and CDR2 SNEGSKA (reference sequence). CDR3 sequence: CSARIRDYEQYF. The CDR3 region has the DNA TGCAGTGCTAGAATCAGGGACTACGAGCAGTACTTC.

The CDR3 loop reads CASSFRPSGTSSTDTQYF. The DNA for the CDR3 is TGTGCCAGCAGCTTTAGACCATCCGGGACGTCTAGCACAGATACGCAGTATTTT. The chain uses TRBV7-6 and TRBJ2-3; D tentatively fits TRBD1 or TRBD2 (5 bases each). The germline V gene has CDR1 SGHVS and CDR2 FNYEAQ. The length of the CDR3 is 18 residues. Trimming left V 3 bases short and J 0 bases short, with 19 bases between.

This clonotype came up many times. This chain joins TRBV6-5 and TRBJ2-1, with D perhaps matching TRBD2 (6 bases). The germline gives CDR1 MNHEY, CDR2 SVGAGI. V lost 4 bases and J 6 bases, leaving 16 bases between the germline ends. The CDR3 covers 15 residues. CDR3 loop: CASSSSGLIINEQFF. CDR3 sequence (DNA): TGTGCCAGCAGTTCCTCGGGACTCATTATCAATGAGCAGTTCTTC.

V gene TRBV5-1 combines with J gene TRBJ2-3; 8 nucleotides match TRBD1. This CDR3 is 16 amino acids long. J was trimmed by 6 bases and V by 4 bases; bases with no gene match: 13. Germline-derived CDR1 and CDR2 are SGHRS and YFSETQ. In nucleotides, the CDR3 is TGCGCCAGCAGCCCAAGACAGGGGTTTTCCGTTGATACGCAGTATTTT. This encodes CASSPRQGFSVDTQYF.

This clonotype has only a few counts. The chain recombines TRBV7-8 with TRBJ1-5, with TRBD1 matching 7 bases. CDR1 and CDR2 from the germline V gene are SGHVS and FQNEAQ. With 0 bases clipped from V and 4 bases from J, the junction kept 6 bases outside the gene matches. The CDR3 has 16 amino acids. The CDR3 region is CASSLARQGVNQPQHF. The CDR3 region has the DNA TGTGCCAGCAGCTTAGCGCGCCAGGGGGTTAATCAGCCCCAGCATTTT.

This chain connects TRBV10-3 to TRBJ2-7, with TRBD2 matching over 13 bases. The CDR3 loop spans 15 amino acids. V gave up 2 bases and J gave up 4 bases; unmatched junction bases: 2. Germline CDR1 is ENHRY and CDR2 is SYGVKD. The CDR3 DNA sequence: TGTGCCATCAGTGAGGGACTAGCGGGAGAATACGAGCAGTACTTC. As protein: CAISEGLAGEYEQYF.

This clonotype was recorded only once. The chain carries TRBV15 and TRBJ1-2, with D unclear. V was cut by 7 bases and J by 7 bases, with 7 bases left in between. The CDR3 contains 10 residues. Germline assignment: CDR1 LNHNV and CDR2 YYDKDF (reference sequence). CDR3 nucleotides: TGTGCCACCAATCTGGGTGGCTACACCTTC. Its protein product is CATNLGGYTF.

The chain uses TRBV18 and TRBJ2-7, with 11 bases fitting TRBD1. V was clipped by 2 bases and J by 0 bases; unmatched bases: 12. Germline CDR1 KGHSH, CDR2 LQKENI. CDR3 length equals 19 residues. CDR3 sequence: CASSPNGTGGSRGSYEQYF. CDR3 nucleotide sequence: TGTGCCAGCTCACCAAATGGGACAGGGGGTAGCCGGGGCTCCTACGAGCAGTACTTC.

As to this clonotype: This may stem from a read error, because a much larger clone lies one nucleotide away. The chain uses TRBV10-1 and TRBJ2-1, with 7 bases matching TRBD2. This CDR3 comprises 15 residues. Germline V gives CDR1 WNHNN, CDR2 SYGVQD (reference sequence). Here the CDR3 DNA reads TGCGCCAGCAGTGAGTCGGGGACTACCTACAATGAGCTGTTCTTC. Translation: CASSESGTTYNELFF.

This clonotype came up once. Sequence at one end of the junction differs from germline and may be a read error. This chain links TRBV12-3 or TRBV12-4 with TRBJ2-3; D call uncertain. The CDR3 loop spans 11 amino acids. For the CDR3, the DNA is TGTGCCGGCAGTTTGCAGAGAACGCAGTATTTT. It specifies CAGSLQRTQYF.

This clonotype was seen a few times. The chain is built from TRBV3-1 and TRBJ2-5; D remains ambiguous. The DNA end favors TRBJ2-7, so the J call may be wrong. Germline V CDR1 and CDR2: LGHDT, YNNKEL (reference sequence). CDR3 size: 13 residues. This CDR3 is CASSQGAGGEQYF. The CDR3 DNA reads as TGTGCCAGCAGCCAAGGTGCTGGTGGCGAGCAGTACTTC.

The CDR3 sequence: CASSQPRDSLWEQYF. The CDR3 DNA follows: TGCGCCAGCAGCCAACCCCGGGACAGTCTTTGGGAGCAGTACTTC. This chain joins TRBV4-1 and TRBJ2-5; 7 bases are a match to TRBD1. CDR3 length equals 15 residues. Germline V gene data show CDR1 as MGHRA and CDR2 as YSYEKL. The J segment lost 11 bases and the V segment lost 2 bases, leaving 14 bases of the junction unmatched.

The chain couples TRBV27 to TRBJ2-3, with TRBD2 matching over 7 bases. CDR1 is MNHEY, CDR2 SMNVEV, per germline (reference sequence). The CDR3 is 13 amino acids. Losses at the gene ends were 2 bases for V and 6 bases for J; bases not matched to a gene: 2. Here the CDR3 reads CASSLNGGDTQYF. DNA of the CDR3: TGTGCCAGCAGTTTAAACGGGGGGGATACGCAGTATTTT.

This clonotype was seen once. This sequence joins TRBV6-5 and TRBJ2-1; 8 bases are shared with TRBD1. Trimming removed 4 bases from V and 1 base from J; junction bases left unmatched: 6. CDR1 MNHEY and CDR2 SVGAGI come from the germline V gene. CDR3 length: 16 residues. CDR3 in DNA: TGTGCCAGCAGTTTTACTCAGGGGGCATCCTACAATGAGCAGTTCTTC. Amino acid sequence: CASSFTQGASYNEQFF.

This clonotype has just a few counts. The chain employs TRBV28 and TRBJ1-5; D possibly corresponds to TRBD1 (5 bases). CDR3 length: 14 amino acids. Germline CDR1 is MDHEN and CDR2 is SYDVKM. Trimming left V 7 bases short and J 4 bases short, with 14 bases between. The CDR3 DNA reads TGTGCCAGCAATTACGGAAAGGGGAATCAGCCCCAGCATTTT. Translated, it gives CASNYGKGNQPQHF.

The V call is TRBV7-8, the J call TRBJ1-3; no clear D gene. Trimming left V 4 bases short and J 0 bases short, with 10 bases between. Germline lookup yields CDR1 SGHVS and CDR2 FQNEAQ. The CDR3 is 15 residues long. CDR3 residues: CASSYLPGSGNTIYF. The CDR3 nucleotides are TGTGCCAGCAGCTACCTTCCCGGCTCTGGAAACACCATATATTTT.

This clonotype was counted ten times or more. The rearrangement links TRBV5-1 to TRBJ1-5, with D hard to call. Trimming shortened V by 0 bases and J by 5 bases, and 6 bases separated the two germline ends. Germline-derived CDR1 and CDR2 are SGHRS and YFSETQ. The CDR3 sequence is 13 residues long. CDR3 sequence (DNA): TGCGCCAGCAGCTTGGTTCCTGATCAGCCCCAGCATTTT. It codes for CASSLVPDQPQHF.

This sequence joins TRBV3-1 and TRBJ1-2; D might be TRBD1 (5 bases). Trimming took 8 bases from V and 7 from J, leaving 17 bases between them. The length of the CDR3 is 13 residues. Looked up from germline, CDR1 is LGHDT and CDR2 is YNNKEL (reference sequence). In DNA, the CDR3 is TGTGCCAGCGGCCCTCGCGTCGGGGGTGGCTACACCTTC. As protein: CASGPRVGGGYTF.

This sequence joins TRBV4-1 and TRBJ2-1; 7 nucleotides line up with TRBD2. V shed 0 bases, J shed 4 bases, and the junction held 3 bases outside the gene matches. Germline CDR1 MGHRA, CDR2 YSYEKL. This CDR3 region has 15 residues. The CDR3 nucleotides read TGCGCCAGCAGCCAAGATCGGGGGGTATACAATGAGCAGTTCTTC. This sequence encodes CASSQDRGVYNEQFF.

V is TRBV5-5 and J is TRBJ2-5, with a tentative D call TRBD2 (6 bases). CDR1 is SGHKS and CDR2 is YYEKEE in the germline V gene (reference sequence). The CDR3 loop spans 15 amino acids. Trimming took off 7 bases at V and 4 bases at J, with 20 bases between the two ends. CDR3 loop: CASQLGGRYGETQYF. CDR3 bases: TGTGCCAGCCAACTTGGGGGGAGGTATGGAGAGACCCAGTACTTC.

This clonotype was detected only a few times. The genes are TRBV28 and TRBJ1-2; D unresolved. This CDR3 is 11 amino acids long. Trimming removed 10 bases at V and 4 bases at J, with 10 bases between. Germline values: CDR1 MDHEN, CDR2 SYDVKM. CDR3 nucleotides: TGTGCCACCGAGGAAATCTATGGCTACACCTTC. Translation gives CATEEIYGYTF.

This clonotype was recorded only once. The chain links TRBV12-3 or TRBV12-4 to TRBJ1-3; D remains unclear. This CDR3 contains 16 residues. Trimming cost V 3 bases and J 0 bases, with 12 bases left between them. This CDR3 is CASSFIFRISGNTIYF. The CDR3 region has the DNA TGTGCCAGCAGTTTTATTTTCAGGATCTCTGGAAACACCATATATTTT.

This clonotype was seen a few times. This sequence joins TRBV18 and TRBJ2-6, with D possibly TRBD2 on 6 matching bases. This CDR3 has 16 residues. CDR1 is KGHSH, CDR2 LQKENI, per germline. Trimming removed 3 bases at V and 4 bases at J, with 13 bases between. CDR3 amino acids: CASSPVGEAGANVLTF. Here the CDR3 DNA reads TGTGCCAGCTCACCTGTCGGGGAGGCCGGGGCCAACGTCCTGACTTTC.

The chain combines TRBV12-3 or TRBV12-4 with TRBJ2-1; TRBD2 matches 11 bases. This CDR3 region has 17 residues. V was clipped by 2 bases and J by 8 bases; unmatched bases: 11. The CDR3 bases are TGTGCCAGCAGTTTAATCCTCCTAGCGGGGGGTAGGGATGAGCAGTTCTTC. Translating gives CASSLILLAGGRDEQFF.

The sample holds a few counts of this clonotype. V and J are TRBV7-2 and TRBJ2-4; 13 nucleotides match TRBD2. With 5 bases clipped from V and 3 bases from J, the junction kept 4 bases outside the gene matches. Germline CDR1 is SGHTA and CDR2 is FQGNSA. The CDR3 length is 16 residues. The CDR3 is CASSPGLAGVKNIQYF. The DNA for the CDR3 is TGTGCCAGCAGCCCCGGACTAGCGGGGGTCAAAAACATTCAGTACTTC.

This chain connects TRBV5-1 to TRBJ2-3, with TRBD2 matching 7 bases. Germline lookup yields CDR1 SGHRS and CDR2 YFSETQ. Trimming at V came to 7 bases and at J to 2 bases, leaving 7 bases not matched to a gene. The CDR3 has 14 residues. The CDR3 DNA is TGCGCCAGCTACGGGGGGACCCACACAGATACGCAGTATTTT. Protein sequence: CASYGGTHTDTQYF.

This clonotype occurred many times. The chain is built from TRBV12-3 or TRBV12-4 and TRBJ2-1, with 8 bases fitting TRBD1. V lost 5 bases to trimming and J lost 4 bases; unmatched junction nucleotides: 7. CDR3 length: 15 residues. CDR3 amino acids: CASSIGQGWYNEQFF. The CDR3 DNA sequence: TGTGCCAGCAGTATCGGACAGGGTTGGTACAATGAGCAGTTCTTC.

This clonotype has only a few counts. This chain connects TRBV2 to TRBJ1-1; a weak D match, TRBD1 (5 bases). Trimming left V 6 bases short and J 7 bases short, with 9 bases between. The CDR3 contains 11 residues. The germline V gene encodes CDR1 SNHLY and CDR2 FYNNEI. The CDR3 spells CASRWDLEAFF. CDR3 coding DNA: TGTGCCAGCAGGTGGGACCTTGAAGCTTTCTTT.

The gene calls are TRBV3-1 and TRBJ2-1, with D unresolved. Germline V lookup: CDR1 LGHDT, CDR2 YNNKEL (reference sequence). Trimming pared 2 bases from V and 5 bases from J, leaving 10 bases between. This CDR3 spans 14 amino acids. The CDR3, as DNA: TGTGCCAGCAGCCAACACGGCAGCAACAATGAGCAGTTCTTC. It is translated as CASSQHGSNNEQFF.